Presented here are 15 T cell receptor beta chains from one specimen sequenced in a study of T cells expressing NK-cell markers. TCRdb re-called the 5' RACE reads; every CDR3 protein appears as one record, without DNA. In all, the sample yields about 260,000 distinct CDR3 sequences. Sequenced material: blood T cells: a sorted CD56 or NKG2C T cell subset, CD4+ or CD8+ T cells, or bulk PBMC T cells (not recorded which). The source of these receptors is a man aged 18 to 29 in good health.

The gene calls are TRBV18 and TRBJ1-5; TCRdb's D call, TRBD1, is unchecked because there is no DNA. Germline CDR1 and CDR2: KGHSH and LQKENI. The length of the CDR3 is 16 residues. CDR3 protein: CASSPYSGHNNQPQHF. The entire variable domain, with the rest obtained from reference TRBV18 and TRBJ1-5, is as follows: NAGVMQNPRHLVRRRGQEARLRCSPMKGHSHVYWYRQLPEEGLKFMVYLQKENIIDESGMPKERFSAEFPKEGPSILRIQQVVRGDSAAYFCASSPYSGHNNQPQHFGDGTRLSIL.

V and J are TRBV29-1 and TRBJ2-3; absent DNA, TCRdb's TRBD1 call cannot be checked. The CDR3 runs to 12 residues. Germline-derived CDR1 and CDR2 are SQVTM and ANQGSEA. The CDR3 is CSVEPGTDTQYF.

The V gene is TRBV7-2, the J gene TRBJ1-6. Germline CDR1 and CDR2: SGHTA and FQGNSA. The CDR3 has 13 amino acids. CDR3 region: CASSLNYNSPLHF.

This chain uses TRBV6-1 with TRBJ2-1; the TRBD1 assignment by TCRdb is unverifiable without DNA. The CDR3 has 16 residues. Germline V CDR1 and CDR2: MNHNS, SASEGT. The CDR3: CASSARGRSSYNEQFF.

The chain employs TRBV5-5 and TRBJ2-3; TCRdb's D call of TRBD1 is untestable without DNA. Germline CDR1 SGHKS, CDR2 YYEKEE (reference sequence). The CDR3 extends over 15 amino acids. CDR3 amino acids: CASSPQGASSDTQYF.

CDR3 protein: CASSFGTVSPLHF. The J gene is TRBJ1-6, the V gene TRBV27; with no DNA, the TCRdb D assignment of TRBD1 cannot be verified. The V gene's germline CDR1 is MNHEY and CDR2 SMNVEV (reference sequence). The CDR3 runs 13 residues.

This CDR3 is CASSAGQFSQPQHF. The V call is TRBV9, the J call TRBJ1-5; there is no DNA to check the TCRdb D call of TRBD1. The CDR3 is 14 amino acids. Germline CDR1 is SGDLS and CDR2 is YYNGEE.

This CDR3 is CASSPGDYSPPTDTQYF. The V gene is TRBV12-3 or TRBV12-4, the J gene TRBJ2-3; TCRdb reports TRBD2, a call that lacks DNA to check it against. The CDR3 extends over 17 amino acids.

The chain is built from TRBV9 and TRBJ2-5; as DNA is missing, the TRBD1 call by TCRdb cannot be tested. This CDR3 region has 14 residues. Germline V gene sequence: CDR1 SGDLS, CDR2 YYNGEE. The CDR3 is CASSQLQGLETQYF.

The rearrangement joins TRBV12-3 or TRBV12-4 to TRBJ1-5. This CDR3 is built from 14 residues. The CDR3 protein is CASSLEGWYQPQHF.

The chain is built from TRBV6-2 or TRBV6-3 and TRBJ2-5; TCRdb designates TRBD1, a call that cannot be tested without DNA. Germline V CDR1 and CDR2: MNHEY, SVGEGT. This CDR3 has 15 residues. This CDR3 is CASSPLLRNQETQYF.

The chain is built from TRBV7-3 and TRBJ2-3; TCRdb's assignment of TRBD2 cannot be checked, as there is no DNA. The CDR3 loop spans 15 amino acids. CDR1 is SGHTA and CDR2 is FQGTGA in the germline V gene. CDR3 amino acids: CASRTSGSRTDTQYF.

The CDR3 is CSASVSSTDTQYF. The V gene is TRBV29-1, the J gene TRBJ2-3. The CDR3 is 13 residues long. Germline CDR1 SQVTM, CDR2 ANQGSEA.

V gene TRBV29-1 combines with J gene TRBJ2-6. There are 14 residues in the CDR3. CDR1 is SQVTM and CDR2 is ANQGSEA in the germline V gene. CDR3 residues: CSVEFGSGANVLTF.

V and J are TRBV27 and TRBJ2-5; TCRdb outputs TRBD2, but without DNA this stays unchecked. The length of the CDR3 is 16 residues. CDR1 is MNHEY and CDR2 is SMNVEV in the germline V gene (reference sequence). CDR3 sequence reads: CASSLNAGGPLETQYF.